A single sample gave rise to the 5 T cell receptor beta chains below, sequenced in a study of cytomegalovirus exposure and HLA in healthy donors. A multiplex PCR was run with 60 Vbeta primers and 13 Jbeta primers. TCRdb keeps only in-frame clones here, not all; method: immunoSEQ multiplex PCR. The sample lists 150,000 to 200,000 clones; about 85% were seen once. Sequenced: PBMCs. These receptors all stem from a boy younger than 10 in good health and CMV-seronegative.

CDR3 in amino acids: CASSPITGGRTDTQYF. CDR3 coding DNA: TGTGCCAGCAGTCCTATTACCGGGGGGCGCACAGATACGCAGTATTTT. V gene TRBV13 combines with J gene TRBJ2-3; possibly TRBD2 for D (7 bases). The CDR3 totals 16 residues. Deletions cut 6 bases from V and 1 base from J, with 17 bases between. The germline V gene encodes CDR1 PRHDT and CDR2 FYEKMQ (reference sequence).

The chain recombines TRBV28 with TRBJ1-3; D may be TRBD1 (5 bases). The CDR3 consists of 14 residues. The germline CDR1 and CDR2 sequences are MDHEN and SYDVKM. V was trimmed by 4 bases and J by 1 base, leaving 8 bases between them. The CDR3 here is CASSSRESGNTIYF. For the CDR3, the DNA is TGTGCCAGCAGTTCCAGGGAATCTGGAAACACCATATATTTT.

Here the CDR3 reads CASSDTIDQPQHF. Written as DNA, the CDR3 is TGTGCCAGCAGCGACACGATCGATCAGCCCCAGCATTTT. The chain carries TRBV27 and TRBJ1-5; D call uncertain. There are 13 residues in the CDR3. The V gene's germline CDR1 is MNHEY and CDR2 SMNVEV (reference sequence). V lost 6 bases to trimming and J lost 5 bases, with 11 bases between them.

The chain is built from TRBV5-1 and TRBJ1-4; D not resolved. Germline V CDR1 and CDR2: SGHRS, YFSETQ. The CDR3 length is 18 residues. Trimming removed 4 bases from V and 2 bases from J, with 21 bases in between. The CDR3 sequence is CASSPKAALGETNEKLFF. The CDR3 bases are TGCGCCAGCAGCCCTAAAGCCGCCCTGGGAGAGACTAATGAAAAACTGTTTTTT.

V usage is TRBV4-1 and J usage is TRBJ2-1; 7 nucleotides match TRBD1. CDR1 MGHRA and CDR2 YSYEKL come from the germline V gene. CDR3 length: 17 amino acids. The trim removed 4 bases at V and 6 bases at J, leaving 15 bases unmatched. The CDR3 reads CASSRVYGSTGPNEQFF. The CDR3 bases are TGCGCCAGCAGCCGGGTCTACGGGTCGACAGGGCCCAATGAGCAGTTCTTC.